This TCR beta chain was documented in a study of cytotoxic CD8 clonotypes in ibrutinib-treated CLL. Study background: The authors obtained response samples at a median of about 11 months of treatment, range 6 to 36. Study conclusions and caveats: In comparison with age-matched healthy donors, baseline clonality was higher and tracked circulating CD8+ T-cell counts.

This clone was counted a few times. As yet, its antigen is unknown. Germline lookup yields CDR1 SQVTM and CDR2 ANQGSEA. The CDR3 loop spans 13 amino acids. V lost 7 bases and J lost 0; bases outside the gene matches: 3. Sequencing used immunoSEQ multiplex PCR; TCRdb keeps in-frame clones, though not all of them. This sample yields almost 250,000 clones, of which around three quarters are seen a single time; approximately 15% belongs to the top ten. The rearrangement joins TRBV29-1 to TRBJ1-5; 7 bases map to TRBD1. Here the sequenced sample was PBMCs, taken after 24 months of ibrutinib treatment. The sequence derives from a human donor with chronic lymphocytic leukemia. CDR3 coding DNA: TGCAGCGCAGGGACAGATAGCAATCAGCCCCAGCATTTT. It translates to CSAGTDSNQPQHF.